This T cell receptor (beta chain) appears in the sequencing data of a study of T cell repertoires in cytomegalovirus infection. Points from the study as a whole: Carriers of CMV and the relevant HLA type were discriminated by public TCR beta frequency.

MiXCR, run by TCRdb on the reads, gives a single entry per CDR3 protein. There are 200,000 to 300,000 distinct CDR3 sequences in the sample; roughly 10% occur only once, and less than 15% lies in the top ten. The CDR3 spans 15 residues. V lost 5 bases, J lost 1 base, and 11 bases lay in between. The germline CDR1 and CDR2 sequences are SEHNR and FQNEAQ (reference sequence). In this sample, this clonotype turned up many times. Antigen unknown. The sequenced material came from PBMCs. The chain couples TRBV7-9 to TRBJ1-4, with D unresolved. This receptor was identified in a human donor in good health (CMV status not recorded). Some clones in this sample may be carry-over from other donors' samples. CDR3 in DNA: TGTGCCAGCAGCCCGATACCAGGAACTAATGAAAAACTGTTTTTT. Its protein is CASSPIPGTNEKLFF.